This T cell receptor (beta chain) was identified in a study of blood T cell repertoires in COVID-19. Across the whole study: There were acute and convalescent COVID-19 samples, and they came from the United States, Italy and Spain. The cDNA or gDNA used as material had been derived from T cells, B-cell-depleted T cells, or PBMCs.

Methods used by the authors: Nucleated cell counts were estimated from reference gene primer amplification. Sequencing was performed with immunoSEQ multiplex PCR; in TCRdb, only in-frame clones are kept and a portion is missing. The V and J calls and clone size were taken over from that table, and D and trimming were inferred from the DNA. The table shows fewer than 45,000 clones, with 85% to 90% occurring only once. Material: peripheral blood. The TCR comes from a man aged 60 to 69 with active or convalescent COVID-19.

CDR3 sequence reads: CASRDTASGANVLTF. CDR3 sequence (DNA): TGCGCCAGCCGGGACACAGCCTCTGGGGCCAACGTCCTGACTTTC. This chain joins TRBV5-1 and TRBJ2-6, with a possible D match to TRBD1 (6 bases). CDR3 length: 15 amino acids. CDR1 and CDR2 (germline): SGHRS, YFSETQ. Deletions cut 7 bases from V and 0 bases from J, with 11 bases between. Full variable domain (missing parts from reference TRBV5-1 and TRBJ2-6): KAGVTQTPRYLIKTRGQQVTLSCSPISGHRSVSWYQQTPGQGLQFLFEYFSETQRNKGNFPGRFSGRQFSNSRSEMNVSTLELGDSALYLCASRDTASGANVLTFGAGSRLTVL.